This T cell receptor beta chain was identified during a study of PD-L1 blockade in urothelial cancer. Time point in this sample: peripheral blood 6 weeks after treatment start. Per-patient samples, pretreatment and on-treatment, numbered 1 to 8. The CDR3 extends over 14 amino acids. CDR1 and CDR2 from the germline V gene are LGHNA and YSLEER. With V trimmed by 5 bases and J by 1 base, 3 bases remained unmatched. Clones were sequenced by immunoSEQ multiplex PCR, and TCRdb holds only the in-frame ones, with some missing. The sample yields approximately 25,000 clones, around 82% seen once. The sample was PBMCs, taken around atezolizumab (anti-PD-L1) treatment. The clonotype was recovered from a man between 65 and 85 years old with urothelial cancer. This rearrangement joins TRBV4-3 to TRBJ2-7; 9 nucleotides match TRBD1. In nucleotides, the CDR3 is TGCGCCAGCAGCTCCGGGACAGGGTCCTACGAGCAGTACTTC. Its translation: CASSSGTGSYEQYF.